This T cell receptor (beta chain) is drawn from a study of blood T cell repertoires in COVID-19 (dated by TCRdb to about 2020). The study in broad terms: Samples from collaborators originated in the United States, Italy and Spain and spanned both the acute and convalescent phases of COVID-19. The material from the prospective study consisted of cDNA or gDNA derived from T cells, B-cell-depleted T cells, or PBMCs. The dataset comprised deeply sampled blood TCRbeta repertoires from subjects exposed to, actively infected with, or recovered from COVID-19. A freely available public database, intended as a resource for researchers studying the immune response to SARS-CoV-2, is where the repertoires were released. Samples came from the ongoing ImmuneRACE study (first 160 participants) plus 1,254 subjects from 6 global collaborators. The sample metadata nearly always contained a de-identified subject ID, COVID-19 status, age in years and sex. Where available, HLA class I and class II types were taken from metadata supplied by the sample provider and were not determined by assay-based typing. General conclusions and limits of the study: The amount of clinical and demographic metadata varied by source and participant and was provided uncurated.

The immunoSEQ Assay, a bias-controlled multiplex PCR, was used to amplify TCRbeta CDR3 regions from genomic DNA. The source study handled its data this way. Nucleated cell counts per sample were estimated from amplification of reference gene primers within the assay. Sequence reads were collapsed and filtered to measure the absolute abundance of every unique TCRbeta CDR3 rearrangement. For each sample, productive Simpson clonality was calculated by taking the square root of Simpson's diversity index across productive rearrangements. TCRdb re-hosts the immuneACCESS table, in-frame sequences only. Its copies lack some clones; in the studies checked, an unresolved V gene accounts for under half of them, and the cause for the rest is not known. Clonal size and the V and J genes are those of that table, whereas D and trimming came from the DNA. Within this sample are over 150,000 clones, with about 88% of them counted one time only. The ten largest clones capture around 3% of the sample.

Note on this clone: Its antigen is still unknown. Base qualities were left out, and no much larger clone turns up one base away.

Reading from cysteine to phenylalanine, the CDR3 counts 14 amino acids. Solely the CDR3 DNA is kept, with 42 bases framed from the first base. The germline V gene (reference sequence) gives CDR1 as LNHNV and CDR2 as YYDKDF. The germline ends are 7 bases apart after V is trimmed by 4 bases and J by 0 bases. Collaborating institutions collected whole blood in K2EDTA tubes following their own protocols. For TCRbeta analysis, collaborator samples were shipped as frozen whole blood, as isolated PBMCs, or as DNA extracted from either sample type. The chain joins TRBV15 to TRBJ1-3; the D gene cannot be named for sure. This TCR was recovered from a man aged 35 to 55 with active or convalescent COVID-19. Sequencing used peripheral blood. In nucleotides, the sequence is TGTGCCACCAGCACAGCGAACTCTGGAAACACCATATATTTT. It specifies CATSTANSGNTIYF.